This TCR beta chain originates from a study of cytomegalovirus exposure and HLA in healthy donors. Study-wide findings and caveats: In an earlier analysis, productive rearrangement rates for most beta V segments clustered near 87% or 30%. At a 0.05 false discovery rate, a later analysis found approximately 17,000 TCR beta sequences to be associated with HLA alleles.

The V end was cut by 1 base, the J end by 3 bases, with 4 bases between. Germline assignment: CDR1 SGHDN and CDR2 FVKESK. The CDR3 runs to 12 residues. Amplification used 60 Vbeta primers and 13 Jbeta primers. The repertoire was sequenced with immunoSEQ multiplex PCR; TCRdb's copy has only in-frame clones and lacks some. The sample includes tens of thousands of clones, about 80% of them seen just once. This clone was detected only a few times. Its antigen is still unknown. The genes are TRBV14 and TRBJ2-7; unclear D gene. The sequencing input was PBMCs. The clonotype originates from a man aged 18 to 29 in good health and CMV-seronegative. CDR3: CASSQAHYEQYF. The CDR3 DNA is TGTGCCAGCAGCCAAGCCCACTACGAGCAGTACTTC.